Each of the 19 T cell receptor beta chains below was sequenced from the same sample in a study of T cells after yellow fever vaccination. In TCRdb, the 5' RACE reads were re-called with MiXCR into one record per CDR3 protein. The sample yields around 300,000 distinct CDR3 sequences, around 4.4% seen once. This specimen consisted of PBMCs, obtained 15 days after the yellow fever booster vaccination. The source is a man aged 18 to 30 who received the YFV17D yellow fever vaccine.

This clonotype was seen many times. This chain links TRBV20-1 with TRBJ2-5; D perhaps matches TRBD2 (7 bases). The germline CDR1 and CDR2 sequences are DFQATT and SNEGSKA (reference sequence). Trimming pared 6 bases from V and 6 bases from J, leaving 20 bases between. This CDR3 contains 14 residues. The CDR3 region is CSAGEAGAVQTQYF. The CDR3 DNA reads as TGCAGTGCCGGCGAGGCGGGGGCGGTACAGACCCAGTACTTC.

This clonotype has at least ten counts. The chain links TRBV7-2 to TRBJ2-4; D may be TRBD2 (5 bases). From germline, CDR1 is SGHTA and CDR2 FQGNSA. This CDR3 contains 14 residues. V gave up 5 bases and J gave up 8 bases, with 16 bases separating them. CDR3 in DNA: TGTGCCAGCAGCCCCTTTTCGGGGTCGGACATTCAGTACTTC. Amino acids: CASSPFSGSDIQYF.

This clonotype was detected a few times. The chain uses TRBV6-5 and TRBJ1-2; D may be TRBD1 (6 bases). V lost 3 bases and J lost 4, with 12 bases in between. CDR3 length: 14 amino acids. Germline values: CDR1 MNHEY, CDR2 SVGAGI. CDR3 amino acids: CASSYSSQGYGYTF. The DNA for the CDR3 is TGTGCCAGCAGTTATTCCTCACAGGGCTATGGCTACACCTTC.

Turning to this clonotype: Here the CDR3 omits its conserved ending phenylalanine or tryptophan, so a read error is the likely source. This rearrangement joins TRBV7-3 to TRBJ2-3; D is tentatively TRBD1 or TRBD2 (6 bases each). This CDR3 region has 18 residues. Germline V CDR1 and CDR2: SGHTA, FQGTGA. Trimming left V 5 bases short and J 0 bases short, with 21 bases between. In nucleotides, the CDR3 is TGTGCCAGCAGCCGCCGGGACACGGGCGGACTAAGCACAGATACGCAGTATCTT. This gives the protein CASSRRDTGGLSTDTQYL.

This clonotype was picked up many times. This chain links TRBV7-2 with TRBJ1-4; D unresolved. Per germline, CDR1 SGHTA and CDR2 FQGNSA. The CDR3 has 12 amino acids. Trimming took off 5 bases at V and 8 bases at J, with 9 bases between the two ends. In DNA form, the CDR3 reads TGTGCCAGCAGCCATTTCGGGGAAAAACTGTTTTTT. It specifies CASSHFGEKLFF.

This clonotype was counted ten times or more. V and J are TRBV7-2 and TRBJ2-2, with D unresolved. Per the germline V gene, CDR1 is SGHTA and CDR2 is FQGNSA. The CDR3 is 14 amino acids. Trimming left V 6 bases short and J 6 bases short, with 14 bases between. The CDR3 region is CASSIFHLAGELFF. The DNA of the CDR3 is TGTGCCAGCAGTATATTTCACTTGGCCGGGGAGCTGTTTTTT.

The genes are TRBV29-1 and TRBJ2-1; D is tentatively TRBD1 or TRBD2 (5 bases each). Trimming stripped 7 bases from V and 12 bases from J, with 22 bases between. This CDR3 contains 13 residues. Germline CDR1 reads SQVTM; CDR2 reads ANQGSEA. CDR3 nucleotide sequence: TGCAGCGCCGGGACGAAAATTACTAATTTGCAGTTCTTC. This encodes CSAGTKITNLQFF.

This clonotype was observed many times. The V call is TRBV7-9, the J call TRBJ2-7; no clear D gene. The CDR3 runs 15 residues. The V gene's germline CDR1 is SEHNR and CDR2 FQNEAQ (reference sequence). V was shortened by 5 bases and J by 3 bases, with 17 bases between the two germline ends. CDR3 amino acids: CASSDEPDGIYEQYF. The CDR3 region has the DNA TGTGCCAGCAGCGATGAACCGGACGGAATCTACGAGCAGTACTTC. Looking up the rest from reference TRBV7-9 and TRBJ2-7 gives the full variable domain: DTGVSQNPRHKITKRGQNVTFRCDPISEHNRLYWYRQTLGQGPEFLTYFQNEAQLEKSRLLSDRFSAERPKGSFSTLEIQRTEQGDSAMYLCASSDEPDGIYEQYFGPGTRLTVT.

This clonotype was seen repeatedly, ten times or more. V usage is TRBV10-1 and J usage is TRBJ2-1, with 10 nucleotides matching TRBD2. Germline V gene sequence: CDR1 WNHNN, CDR2 SYGVQD (reference sequence). The CDR3 spans 14 residues. J gave up 6 bases and V 3 bases, and 2 bases lay outside the gene matches. The CDR3: CASSESGGANEQFF. DNA of the CDR3: TGCGCCAGCAGTGAAAGCGGGGGGGCCAATGAGCAGTTCTTC.

This clonotype has a handful of counts. The chain combines TRBV5-1 with TRBJ2-1; TRBD1 agrees at 7 bases. The CDR3 runs to 15 residues. V lost 3 bases and J lost 4; bases outside the gene matches: 7. CDR1 and CDR2 from the germline V gene are SGHRS and YFSETQ. For the CDR3, the DNA is TGCGCCAGCAGCTATCCGACAGGGAGTTACAATGAGCAGTTCTTC. Translating gives CASSYPTGSYNEQFF.

V usage is TRBV6-5 and J usage is TRBJ1-5; D unclear. Germline assignment: CDR1 MNHEY and CDR2 SVGAGI. V lost 10 bases to trimming and J lost 3 bases, with 13 bases between them. The CDR3 runs 13 residues. CDR3 in DNA: TGTGCCACCTCGGGATCACACAATCAGCCCCAGCATTTT. This gives the protein CATSGSHNQPQHF.

V is TRBV7-6 and J is TRBJ2-7; 10 bases match TRBD1. V gave up 1 base and J gave up 3 bases; unmatched junction bases: 3. The CDR3 is 15 amino acids. Germline CDR1 SGHVS, CDR2 FNYEAQ. This chain's CDR3 is CASSLDGTGVYEQYF. CDR3 bases: TGTGCCAGCAGCTTAGATGGGACAGGGGTCTACGAGCAGTACTTC. Together with reference TRBV7-6 and TRBJ2-7, the CDR3 gives the full variable domain: GAGVSQSPRYKVTKRGQDVALRCDPISGHVSLYWYRQALGQGPEFLTYFNYEAQQDKSGLPNDRFSAERPEGSISTLTIQRTEQRDSAMYRCASSLDGTGVYEQYFGPGTRLTVT.

The CDR3 is CASSVDGLPGNTIYF. As DNA, the CDR3 is TGTGCCAGCAGCGTAGATGGGTTGCCTGGAAACACCATATATTTT. The chain combines TRBV9 with TRBJ1-3; the D is unclear. Per the germline V gene, CDR1 is SGDLS and CDR2 is YYNGEE. Deletions cut 0 bases from V and 2 bases from J, with 9 bases between. The CDR3 sequence is 15 residues long.

The chain joins TRBV28 to TRBJ1-6, with D maybe TRBD1 (6 bases). This CDR3 has 13 amino acids. CDR1 is MDHEN, CDR2 SYDVKM, per germline. The V end lost 1 base, the J end lost 10 bases, and 8 bases lay between the germline ends. The CDR3 DNA is TGTGCCAGCAGTTTATACAGGGCATCACCCCTCCACTTT. This sequence encodes CASSLYRASPLHF.

There are a few counts of this clonotype. J is TRBJ2-5 and V is TRBV12-3 or TRBV12-4, with D possibly matching TRBD2 (6 bases). The V and J ends lost 4 bases and 7 bases respectively, with 13 bases between them. The CDR3 loop spans 13 amino acids. CDR3 protein: CASSSEGHGTQYF. CDR3 nucleotides: TGTGCCAGCAGTTCGGAGGGTCACGGGACCCAGTACTTC.

V is TRBV7-9 and J is TRBJ1-4, with D uncertain. The germline V gene encodes CDR1 SEHNR and CDR2 FQNEAQ (reference sequence). V dropped 2 bases and J dropped 10 bases, with 14 bases sitting between them. This CDR3 region has 14 residues. The CDR3 reads CASSLIVFALKLFF. CDR3 nucleotide sequence: TGTGCCAGCAGCTTAATAGTCTTCGCATTAAAACTGTTTTTT. Full variable domain (outside the CDR3, taken from reference TRBV7-9 and TRBJ1-4): DTGVSQNPRHKITKRGQNVTFRCDPISEHNRLYWYRQTLGQGPEFLTYFQNEAQLEKSRLLSDRFSAERPKGSFSTLEIQRTEQGDSAMYLCASSLIVFALKLFFGSGTQLSVL.

This clonotype was counted many times. The chain combines TRBV20-1 with TRBJ2-5; no clear D. The V gene's germline CDR1 is DFQATT and CDR2 SNEGSKA (reference sequence). This CDR3 region has 13 residues. Trimming took off 1 base at V and 5 bases at J, with 11 bases between the two ends. The CDR3 loop is CSARGTARETQYF. CDR3 nucleotide sequence: TGCAGTGCTAGAGGCACAGCTCGGGAGACCCAGTACTTC.

This clonotype was counted only a few times. The chain carries TRBV5-4 and TRBJ1-1, with D possibly matching TRBD1 (6 bases). Looked up from germline, CDR1 is SGHNT and CDR2 is YYREEE (reference sequence). V lost 4 bases to trimming and J lost 4 bases, with 8 bases between them. The CDR3 extends over 12 amino acids. This CDR3 reads CASSAGATEAFF. The CDR3 coding sequence is TGTGCCAGCAGCGCAGGGGCCACTGAAGCTTTCTTT.

With respect to this clonotype: A much larger clone lies one base from this, so it may be a read error. The CDR3 loop is CASSYSPSGPCEQYF. The CDR3 DNA sequence: TGTGCCAGCAGTTACTCGCCCTCGGGGCCCTGCGAGCAGTACTTC. This chain uses TRBV6-5 with TRBJ2-7, with D perhaps being TRBD1 or TRBD2 (5 bases each). The V gene lost 0 bases and the J gene lost 6 bases, with 15 bases spanning the gap. CDR3 length: 15 residues. Germline values: CDR1 MNHEY, CDR2 SVGAGI.